A selection of T cell receptor beta chains follows, all from one sample in a study of cytomegalovirus exposure and HLA in healthy donors. Some clones are missing from TCRdb's copy, which holds only in-frame ones; the method was immunoSEQ multiplex PCR. Of approximately 140,000 clones detected, roughly three quarters appear once; the ten largest clones hold about 4%. Sequenced input: PBMCs. Receptors originate from a human donor in good health. CDR3s include the opening cysteine and the closing phenylalanine or tryptophan. The order of the fields is J gene, V gene, clone size, D gene, CDR3 length, CDR3 DNA, CDR3 protein. A D gene is named only where the DNA matches it firmly. Only part of the rows carry a size: once, few, many, or a class if the clone is expanded.

J: TRBJ1-1; V: TRBV5-6; size: .; D: TRBD1; length: 15; DNA: TGTGCCAGCAGCTTGTCCGGGACAGCGAACACTGAAGCTTTCTTT; CDR3: CASSLSGTANTEAFF
J: TRBJ2-2; V: TRBV28; size: .; D: TRBD2; length: 16; DNA: TGTGCCAGCATCCCCACCTGGGCTAGCGGGAAAGGGGAGCTGTTTTTT; CDR3: CASIPTWASGKGELFF
J: TRBJ2-2; V: TRBV5-6; size: .; D: .; length: 15; DNA: TGTGCCAGCAGCTTGGGCCCCCTAGTCACCGGGGAGCTGTTTTTT; CDR3: CASSLGPLVTGELFF
J: TRBJ2-5; V: TRBV5-4; size: .; D: .; length: 14; DNA: TGTGCCAGCAGCTTGGACAGGACCCAAGAGACCCAGTACTTC; CDR3: CASSLDRTQETQYF
J: TRBJ1-2; V: TRBV13; size: .; D: .; length: 12; DNA: TGTGCCAGCAGCTCTTCAAACTATGGCTACCCCTTC; CDR3: CASSSSNYGYPF
J: TRBJ2-7; V: TRBV30; size: .; D: .; length: 13; DNA: TGTGCCTTAATTGGGGGCTCCGTGGGCGAGCAGTACTTC; CDR3: CALIGGSVGEQYF
J: TRBJ1-2; V: TRBV9; size: .; D: TRBD1; length: 14; DNA: TGTGCCAGCAGATTCGGGACAGCCAGTAGGAGCTACACCTTC; CDR3: CASRFGTASRSYTF
J: TRBJ2-3; V: TRBV7-9; size: .; D: .; length: 18; DNA: TGTGCCAGCAGCTTACCCAAGGGGCGGGGGCCGAGCACAGATACGCAGTATTTT; CDR3: CASSLPKGRGPSTDTQYF
J: TRBJ2-3; V: TRBV7-8; size: .; D: TRBD2; length: 17; DNA: TGTGCCAGCAGCCCCGGGACTAGCGGGGGCAGCACAGATACGCAGTATTTT; CDR3: CASSPGTSGGSTDTQYF
J: TRBJ2-1; V: TRBV7-9; size: .; D: TRBD2; length: 15; DNA: TGTGCCAGCAGCTCGATAGCGGGGCCTCACAATGAGCAGTTCTTC; CDR3: CASSSIAGPHNEQFF
J: TRBJ2-1; V: TRBV19; size: .; D: .; length: 14; DNA: TGTGCCAGTAGGCGGGACCCCTTGGGCAATGAGCAGTTCTTC; CDR3: CASRRDPLGNEQFF
J: TRBJ1-4; V: TRBV7-2; size: .; D: .; length: 15; DNA: TGTGCCAGCAGCTTCTTAACCAGGGGAGGGGAAAAACTGTTTTTT; CDR3: CASSFLTRGGEKLFF
J: TRBJ1-1; V: TRBV5-1; size: .; D: .; length: 15; DNA: TGCGCCAGCAGCTTTCGGGGACAAGCGAACACTGAAGCTTTCTTT; CDR3: CASSFRGQANTEAFF
J: TRBJ1-2; V: TRBV27; size: once; D: TRBD1; length: 19; DNA: TGTGCCAGCAGTTTTAAGGGGCTGTATGGGACAGACTTTTCTGGTGGCTACACCTTC; CDR3: CASSFKGLYGTDFSGGYTF
J: TRBJ1-2; V: TRBV15; size: .; D: TRBD1; length: 16; DNA: TGTGCCACCAGCGGACCACAGGGGGATATTAACTATGGCTACACCTTC; CDR3: CATSGPQGDINYGYTF
J: TRBJ2-5; V: TRBV19; size: .; D: TRBD2; length: 16; DNA: TGTGCCAGTAGTATAGGAGGCGGGAGGTACCAAGAGACCCAGTACTTC; CDR3: CASSIGGGRYQETQYF
J: TRBJ2-7; V: TRBV6-1; size: .; D: .; length: 12; DNA: TGTGCCAGCAGTGAGAAGCGCTACGAGCAGTACTTC; CDR3: CASSEKRYEQYF
J: TRBJ2-1; V: TRBV6-4; size: .; D: TRBD2; length: 16; DNA: TGTGCCAGCAGAAGCCGACTAGCGGGGGGTCGCAATGAGCAGTTCTTC; CDR3: CASRSRLAGGRNEQFF
J: TRBJ2-5; V: TRBV13; size: once; D: .; length: 15; DNA: TGTGCCAGCAGCCTCAGGACATTGGCCAAGGAGACCCAGTACTTC; CDR3: CASSLRTLAKETQYF
J: TRBJ2-5; V: TRBV10-3; size: .; D: .; length: 14; DNA: TGTGCCATCAGTGAGGAGACAGGATACGAGACCCAGTACTTC; CDR3: CAISEETGYETQYF
J: TRBJ2-5; V: TRBV13; size: .; D: TRBD1; length: 13; DNA: TGTGCCAGCAGCTACAGGGGGCGGGAGACCCAGTACTTC; CDR3: CASSYRGRETQYF
J: TRBJ2-7; V: TRBV28; size: .; D: TRBD2; length: 14; DNA: TGTGCCAGCAGTTCCGCGGGGGGACCCTACGAGCAGTACTTC; CDR3: CASSSAGGPYEQYF
J: TRBJ2-7; V: TRBV30; size: .; D: .; length: 14; DNA: TGTGCCTGGAGTTCTCCTAGCTTTACCTACGAGCAGTACTTC; CDR3: CAWSSPSFTYEQYF
J: TRBJ2-7; V: TRBV7-8; size: .; D: .; length: 15; DNA: TGTGCCAGCAGCTTAGTGACAGGACTAGTCTACGAGCAGTACTTC; CDR3: CASSLVTGLVYEQYF
J: TRBJ1-2; V: TRBV7-9; size: .; D: TRBD1; length: 17; DNA: TGTGCCAGCAGCGACCCGACAGGGGGGTTGATTAACTATGGCTACACCTTC; CDR3: CASSDPTGGLINYGYTF
J: TRBJ2-7; V: TRBV5-1; size: .; D: TRBD1; length: 16; DNA: TGCGCCAGCAGCTTGGAAGGGGGCAGCTACCACTACGAGCAGTACTTC; CDR3: CASSLEGGSYHYEQYF
J: TRBJ1-4; V: TRBV6-1; size: few; D: .; length: 14; DNA: TGTGCCAGCAGCGAAGACAGTTCTGCGAAAAAACTGTTTTTT; CDR3: CASSEDSSAKKLFF
J: TRBJ2-2; V: TRBV4-3; size: .; D: TRBD2; length: 16; DNA: TGCGCCAGCAGCCAAGGAGCGGGAGAGGGGGTCGGGGAGCTGTTTTTT; CDR3: CASSQGAGEGVGELFF
J: TRBJ1-1; V: TRBV15; size: .; D: .; length: 15; DNA: TGTGCCACCAGCAGAGACAGGTCCTTGAACACTGAAGCTTTCTTT; CDR3: CATSRDRSLNTEAFF
J: TRBJ2-7; V: TRBV5-1; size: .; D: TRBD1; length: 16; DNA: TGCGCCAGCAGCCGTACACCGGGACAGGGTTCCTACGAGCAGTACTTC; CDR3: CASSRTPGQGSYEQYF
J: TRBJ2-5; V: TRBV18; size: .; D: .; length: 14; DNA: TGTGCCAGCTCACCTGACTCGAAACGAGAGACCCAGTACTTC; CDR3: CASSPDSKRETQYF
J: TRBJ1-5; V: TRBV5-8; size: .; D: TRBD1; length: 18; DNA: TGTGCCAGCACCGAATTCGCACAGGGGGCTTATAGCAATCAGCCCCAGCATTTT; CDR3: CASTEFAQGAYSNQPQHF
J: TRBJ1-5; V: TRBV19; size: few; D: .; length: 15; DNA: TGTGCCAGTAGTTTCGGACTAAGGAGCAATCAGCCCCAGCATTTT; CDR3: CASSFGLRSNQPQHF
J: TRBJ2-7; V: TRBV11-2; size: few; D: TRBD2; length: 16; DNA: TGTGCCAGCAGCTTAGGAGGCGGGAGGCCCAATTACGAGCAGTACTTC; CDR3: CASSLGGGRPNYEQYF
J: TRBJ2-2; V: TRBV13; size: once; D: TRBD2; length: 16; DNA: TGTGCCAGCAGCTGGTGGGGACTAGCGGAAACCGGGGAGCTGTTTTTT; CDR3: CASSWWGLAETGELFF
J: TRBJ1-4; V: TRBV5-8; size: .; D: .; length: 15; DNA: TGTGCCAGCAGCCTTGGACGGGGGTATAATGAAAAACTGTTTTTT; CDR3: CASSLGRGYNEKLFF
J: TRBJ2-2; V: TRBV4-2; size: .; D: TRBD2; length: 17; DNA: TGTGCCAGCAGCCGATTGGGACTAGCGGGAGAAGGCGGGGAGCTGTTTTTT; CDR3: CASSRLGLAGEGGELFF
J: TRBJ2-7; V: TRBV2; size: .; D: .; length: 14; DNA: TGTGCCAGCAGTGAAGATCAGGGTCCCTACGAGCAGTACTTC; CDR3: CASSEDQGPYEQYF
J: TRBJ1-2; V: TRBV7-9; size: .; D: .; length: 19; DNA: TGTGCCAGCAGCTCTACCATAAACCGAGGACAGCCACTGAACTATGGCTACACCTTC; CDR3: CASSSTINRGQPLNYGYTF
J: TRBJ2-7; V: TRBV6-5; size: .; D: .; length: 15; DNA: TGTGCCAGCAGTTACCGGGGGACCTACTCCTACGAGCAGTACTTC; CDR3: CASSYRGTYSYEQYF
J: TRBJ1-6; V: TRBV5-4; size: .; D: TRBD1; length: 15; DNA: TGTGCCAGCAGTCCCGGGACAGGTGATAATTCACCCCTCCACTTT; CDR3: CASSPGTGDNSPLHF
J: TRBJ2-3; V: TRBV7-2; size: .; D: TRBD2; length: 14; DNA: TGTGCCAGCAGCCCGGGGACTAGCGGGGCATCGCAGTATTTT; CDR3: CASSPGTSGASQYF
J: TRBJ2-1; V: TRBV5-1; size: .; D: TRBD2; length: 16; DNA: TGCGCCAGCAGCCATGGACTAGCGGGAACATACAATGAGCAGTTCTTC; CDR3: CASSHGLAGTYNEQFF
J: TRBJ1-1; V: TRBV14; size: few; D: .; length: 14; DNA: TGTGCCAGCAGCCAGAAGGCCGGAGGGAGGGAAGCTTTCTTT; CDR3: CASSQKAGGREAFF
J: TRBJ2-1; V: TRBV27; size: .; D: TRBD2; length: 15; DNA: TGTGCCAGCAGTTTATCGGGACTAGGATACAATGAGCAGTTCTTC; CDR3: CASSLSGLGYNEQFF
J: TRBJ2-1; V: TRBV6-5; size: once; D: .; length: 14; DNA: TGTGCCAGCAGTGAACAGGGGGGGGTTTTCGAGCAGTTCTTC; CDR3: CASSEQGGVFEQFF
J: TRBJ1-4; V: TRBV30; size: .; D: TRBD1; length: 13; DNA: TGTGCCTGGAGGAACAGGGGGAGAGAAAAACTGTTTTTT; CDR3: CAWRNRGREKLFF
J: TRBJ2-2; V: TRBV30; size: few; D: .; length: 12; DNA: TGTGCCTGGAGGCGGAACACCGGGGAGCTGTTTTTT; CDR3: CAWRRNTGELFF
J: TRBJ2-2; V: TRBV27; size: .; D: .; length: 18; DNA: TGTGCCAGCAGTTCCCGGACAGATCCAGCTTTGAACACCGGGGAGCTGTTTTTT; CDR3: CASSSRTDPALNTGELFF
J: TRBJ1-2; V: TRBV6-5; size: .; D: TRBD1; length: 13; DNA: TGTGCCAGCAGATTTACAGGGGGCAGCGGCTACACCTTC; CDR3: CASRFTGGSGYTF
J: TRBJ2-7; V: TRBV7-2; size: .; D: .; length: 14; DNA: TGTGCCAGCAGCTTAAATTCGGGGATTGGCGAGCAGTACTTC; CDR3: CASSLNSGIGEQYF
J: TRBJ2-1; V: TRBV30; size: .; D: .; length: 12; DNA: TGTGCCTGGAGTATCCAAAGGGGTGAGCAGTTCTTC; CDR3: CAWSIQRGEQFF
J: TRBJ2-7; V: TRBV6-4; size: .; D: TRBD2; length: 15; DNA: TGTGCCAGCAGCTACCTAGCGGGAAGCTCCTACGAGCAGTACTTC; CDR3: CASSYLAGSSYEQYF
J: TRBJ1-1; V: TRBV7-8; size: .; D: .; length: 16; DNA: TGTGCCAGCAGCTCAAGGGAACAGGGCATGAACACTGAAGCTTTCTTT; CDR3: CASSSREQGMNTEAFF
J: TRBJ2-3; V: TRBV10-2; size: .; D: .; length: 13; DNA: TGCGCCAGTGCTGCACTCGGGGAAGATACGCAGTATTTT; CDR3: CASAALGEDTQYF
J: TRBJ2-1; V: TRBV19; size: .; D: .; length: 13; DNA: TGTGCCAGTAGTACCGGGAATTACAATGAGCAGTTCTTC; CDR3: CASSTGNYNEQFF
J: TRBJ1-5; V: TRBV7-8; size: .; D: .; length: 17; DNA: TGTGCCCCTAACCCCCCAATGACAGCATTTAGCAATCAGCCCCAGCATTTT; CDR3: CAPNPPMTAFSNQPQHF
J: TRBJ1-4; V: TRBV11-2; size: .; D: TRBD1; length: 16; DNA: TGTGCCAGCAGCTTAGCGGGGCGACAGGGTAATGAAAAACTGTTTTTT; CDR3: CASSLAGRQGNEKLFF
J: TRBJ2-7; V: TRBV5-6; size: .; D: TRBD2; length: 15; DNA: TGTGCCAGCAGCTACGGACTAGCGGGATTGGGCGAGCAGTACTTC; CDR3: CASSYGLAGLGEQYF
J: TRBJ2-7; V: TRBV18; size: .; D: .; length: 16; DNA: TGTGCCAGCTCACCACCGACCCCGGAGAGCTCCTACGAGCAGTACTTC; CDR3: CASSPPTPESSYEQYF